The 29 T cell receptor beta chains presented below share a single source sample, sequenced in a study of blood T cells in healthy people across ages. Next came a second PCR, run for 7 to 11 cycles, which used a sample-barcoded 5' primer along with a J-beta primer mix. TCRdb analysed the 5' RACE reads with MiXCR anew, one entry per CDR3 protein. Counted here are 750,000 to 950,000 distinct CDR3 sequences, under 30% occurring once; the ten biggest clones make up about 2.9%. This sample also belongs to another study, concerning T cells of mothers and their children.

Sequencing was done on a sample of blood. The receptors shown here come from a boy between 5 and 17 years old in good health.

This chain links TRBV9 with TRBJ1-2; no firm D call. The V end was cut by 0 bases, the J end by 8 bases, with 8 bases between. The CDR3 is 12 amino acids. Germline V gene sequence: CDR1 SGDLS, CDR2 YYNGEE. The CDR3 DNA sequence: TGTGCCAGCAGCGTAGGCCGTGGGGGCTACACCTTC. It is translated as CASSVGRGGYTF.

The rearrangement uses TRBV5-1 and TRBJ2-7, with 8 bases lining up with TRBD1. After removal of 5 bases from V and 5 bases from J, the junction contained 9 bases not matched to a gene. Germline V gene sequence: CDR1 SGHRS, CDR2 YFSETQ. The CDR3 spans 14 residues. CDR3 DNA sequence: TGCGCCAGCAGGCCCGGGACAGGCTTTGACGAGCAGTACTTC. This translates into CASRPGTGFDEQYF.

This clonotype was recorded a few times. This rearrangement joins TRBV27 to TRBJ1-1; 8 bases are a match to TRBD1. This CDR3 has 14 residues. The germline V gene encodes CDR1 MNHEY and CDR2 SMNVEV (reference sequence). V lost 3 bases and J lost 4; bases outside the gene matches: 4. Here the CDR3 DNA reads TGTGCCAGCAGTTTCACCACAGGGGGCACTGAAGCTTTCTTT. It yields the protein CASSFTTGGTEAFF.

The gene calls are TRBV7-9 and TRBJ2-7; no clear D gene. The CDR3 extends over 12 amino acids. V lost 4 bases, J lost 6 bases, and 10 bases lay in between. CDR1 is SEHNR and CDR2 is FQNEAQ in the germline V gene (reference sequence). CDR3 sequence (DNA): TGTGCCAGCAGCTCGGCTGCGGCCGAGCAGTACTTC. This translates into CASSSAAAEQYF.

The chain uses TRBV7-8 and TRBJ2-1; D remains ambiguous. The J call may be faulty, since TRBJ2-5 better matches the DNA end. CDR3 length: 10 residues. Germline CDR1 reads SGHVS; CDR2 reads FQNEAQ. This CDR3 reads CALGGETQYF. In nucleotides, the CDR3 is TGTGCGCTGGGTGGGGAGACCCAGTACTTC.

The rearrangement links TRBV6-5 to TRBJ2-3; D not certain. Looked up from germline, CDR1 is MNHEY and CDR2 is SVGAGI. This CDR3 spans 14 amino acids. V lost 5 bases to trimming and J lost 4 bases, with 13 bases between them. Written as DNA, the CDR3 is TGTGCCAGCAGTACTACCGGGTGGTCAGATACGCAGTATTTT. It translates to CASSTTGWSDTQYF.

This sequence joins TRBV5-1 and TRBJ2-2; 10 positions match TRBD2. The V gene's germline CDR1 is SGHRS and CDR2 YFSETQ. Unmatched junction bases numbered 2, after V lost 5 bases and J lost 1 base. The CDR3 is made up of 15 amino acids. CDR3 protein: CASSSGRMNTGELFF. The DNA of the CDR3 is TGCGCCAGCAGTAGCGGGAGGATGAACACCGGGGAGCTGTTTTTT.

This clonotype occurred many times. One end of the junction does not line up with germline, which may come from a read error. The V and J genes are TRBV5-1 and TRBJ2-7, with D unresolved. This CDR3 has 12 residues. CDR1 and CDR2 (germline): SGHRS, YFSETQ. The chain's CDR3 is CASSLVGYEQYF. The CDR3 nucleotides read TGTGCCAGCAGCTTAGTTGGTTACGAGCAGTACTTC. Full variable domain (missing parts from reference TRBV5-1 and TRBJ2-7): KAGVTQTPRYLIKTRGQQVTLSCSPISGHRSVSWYQQTPGQGLQFLFEYFSETQRNKGNFPGRFSGRQFSNSRSEMNVSTLELGDSALYLCASSLVGYEQYFGPGTRLTVT.

The chain uses TRBV29-1 and TRBJ2-1, with 14 bases lining up with TRBD2. V was clipped by 3 bases and J by 0 bases; unmatched bases: 4. CDR3 size: 17 residues. CDR1 SQVTM and CDR2 ANQGSEA come from the germline V gene. CDR3 nucleotides: TGCAGCGTTGATGGGACTAGCGGGGGCCTCTCCTACAATGAGCAGTTCTTC. Protein: CSVDGTSGGLSYNEQFF.

J is TRBJ2-5 and V is TRBV2; D might be TRBD2 (5 bases). CDR1 and CDR2 (germline): SNHLY, FYNNEI. V gave up 6 bases and J gave up 1 base, with 12 bases separating them. The CDR3 runs 14 residues. CDR3 sequence (DNA): TGTGCCAGCAGGAGGCTAGCACCCCAAGAGACCCAGTACTTC. Amino acid sequence: CASRRLAPQETQYF.

This clonotype was picked up a small number of times. The genes are TRBV7-9 and TRBJ2-1; D gene uncertain. The assigned J gene may be wrong: the sequence end matches TRBJ2-7 better. Germline CDR1 SEHNR, CDR2 FQNEAQ (reference sequence). The CDR3 contains 15 residues. CDR3 bases: TGTGCCAGCAGCCCCCCCCGGCAAGGCCCATACGAGCAGTACTTC. This encodes CASSPPRQGPYEQYF.

The rearrangement joins TRBV20-1 to TRBJ1-3; D unclear. Trimming shortened V by 3 bases and J by 0 bases, and 6 bases separated the two germline ends. This CDR3 region has 13 residues. Germline V CDR1 and CDR2: DFQATT, SNEGSKA (reference sequence). This CDR3 reads CSARGDSGNTIYF. The DNA for the CDR3 is TGCAGTGCTAGGGGTGACTCTGGAAACACCATATATTTT.

The chain has TRBV20-1 and TRBJ2-3; the D gene is possibly TRBD2 (6 bases). Germline V lookup: CDR1 DFQATT, CDR2 SNEGSKA (reference sequence). Trimming stripped 6 bases from V and 7 bases from J, with 20 bases between. The CDR3 has 14 residues. CDR3 coding DNA: TGCAGTGCCTGGGGGGACTCCGGAGGCCATACGCAGTATTTT. Translation gives CSAWGDSGGHTQYF.

The CDR3 loop reads CASSARTVSGANVLTF. Written as DNA, the CDR3 is TGTGCCAGCAGCGCCCGGACGGTCTCTGGGGCCAACGTCCTGACTTTC. This sequence joins TRBV9 and TRBJ2-6; D call uncertain. CDR3 length equals 16 residues. Germline CDR1 and CDR2: SGDLS and YYNGEE. V lost 3 bases, J lost 0 bases, and 10 bases lay in between.

CDR3 protein: CASSELGAGTGTYNEQFF. The CDR3 DNA follows: TGTGCCAGCAGTGAACTGGGCGCCGGGACAGGCACCTACAATGAGCAGTTCTTC. This chain links TRBV25-1 with TRBJ2-1, with 8 bases fitting TRBD1. This CDR3 is built from 18 residues. Germline CDR1 is MGHDK and CDR2 is SYGVNS. The V segment lost 2 bases and the J segment 2 bases; nucleotides outside the gene matches: 11.

This chain uses TRBV5-1 with TRBJ1-2; D is possibly TRBD1 (6 bases). CDR1 and CDR2 (germline): SGHRS, YFSETQ. V was cut by 2 bases and J by 4 bases, with 12 bases left in between. The CDR3 is made up of 14 amino acids. CDR3 sequence (DNA): TGCGCCAGCAGCTTCCGGGGGCCCGGCTATGGCTACACCTTC. This translates into CASSFRGPGYGYTF. The whole variable domain, remainder taken from reference TRBV5-1 and TRBJ1-2, is KAGVTQTPRYLIKTRGQQVTLSCSPISGHRSVSWYQQTPGQGLQFLFEYFSETQRNKGNFPGRFSGRQFSNSRSEMNVSTLELGDSALYLCASSFRGPGYGYTFGSGTRLTVV.

The V call is TRBV10-2, the J call TRBJ2-5, with 11 bases lining up with TRBD2. The CDR3 runs to 15 residues. CDR1 and CDR2 (germline): WSHSY, SAAADI. The trim removed 2 bases at V and 4 bases at J, leaving 3 bases unmatched. Here the CDR3 DNA reads TGCGCCAGCAGTGAGGGGCTAGCGGGGGGAGAGACCCAGTACTTC. This translates into CASSEGLAGGETQYF.

The CDR3 DNA reads TGTGCCACCAGCAGAACCCGGGACCACGCAGAAAAGTTCTTC. It yields the protein CATSRTRDHAEKFF. The chain is built from TRBV15 and TRBJ2-1; either TRBD1 or TRBD2 may fit D (5 bases each). Looked up from germline, CDR1 is LNHNV and CDR2 is YYDKDF (reference sequence). V lost 2 bases and J 14 bases, leaving 19 bases between the germline ends. This CDR3 has 14 amino acids.

V usage is TRBV5-1 and J usage is TRBJ2-2, with 7 bases aligning to TRBD1. V lost 5 bases to trimming and J lost 0 bases; unmatched junction nucleotides: 13. This CDR3 has 18 residues. In germline, CDR1 is SGHRS, CDR2 YFSETQ. Written as DNA, the CDR3 is TGCGCCAGCAGTCAAGCTTCCCGGGACAGAGCGAACACCGGGGAGCTGTTTTTT. Translating it yields CASSQASRDRANTGELFF.

As regards this clonotype: One end of the junction is discordant with germline, which a read error may explain. CDR3 bases: TGTGCCAGCAGTTACAACCCCATTATCCTCGGGGGAGAGACCCGGTACTTC. This gives the protein CASSYNPIILGGETRYF. This chain joins TRBV6-5 and TRBJ2-5; tentatively, D is TRBD2 (6 bases). CDR1 MNHEY and CDR2 SVGAGI come from the germline V gene. The CDR3 length is 17 residues.

In this sample, this clonotype turned up a few times. The chain couples TRBV15 to TRBJ2-1; TRBD2 matches at 7 bases. CDR1 is LNHNV, CDR2 YYDKDF, per germline (reference sequence). The CDR3 covers 17 residues. V shed 5 bases and J 0 bases; nucleotides not matched to a gene: 10. The CDR3 sequence is CATSVWTRASSYNEQFF. The CDR3 DNA is TGTGCCACCAGCGTCTGGACTAGGGCAAGCTCCTACAATGAGCAGTTCTTC.

This clonotype was picked up a small number of times. The V gene is TRBV28, the J gene TRBJ2-5; TRBD2 matches at 11 bases. After removal of 11 bases from V and 2 bases from J, the junction contained 10 bases not matched to a gene. The CDR3 length is 15 residues. Germline V gene lookup returns CDR1 MDHEN and CDR2 SYDVKM. The CDR3 nucleotides read TGTGCCGGCATCCCTAGCGGGGGGCCGCAAGAGACCCAGTACTTC. It translates to CAGIPSGGPQETQYF.

A few counts support this clonotype. The chain has TRBV28 and TRBJ2-1; possible D gene TRBD1, 6 bases. V lost 7 bases to trimming and J lost 2 bases, with 9 bases between them. This CDR3 comprises 13 residues. Germline-derived CDR1 and CDR2 are MDHEN and SYDVKM. CDR3 DNA: TGTGCCAGCACAGGGGACCCCTACAATGAGCAGTTCTTC. As protein: CASTGDPYNEQFF. Based on the CDR3 plus reference TRBV28 and TRBJ2-1, the full variable domain is DVKVTQSSRYLVKRTGEKVFLECVQDMDHENMFWYRQDPGLGLRLIYFSYDVKMKEKGDIPEGYSVSREKKERFSLILESASTNQTSMYLCASTGDPYNEQFFGPGTRLTVL.

This clonotype was found a few times. The chain has TRBV19 and TRBJ1-4; 7 positions match TRBD1. Germline loops: CDR1 LNHDA, CDR2 SQIVND (reference sequence). This CDR3 has 15 residues. With 5 bases clipped from V and 5 bases from J, the junction kept 8 bases outside the gene matches. CDR3 DNA: TGTGCCAGTAGTCTCCGGGACAGACCGAATGAAAAACTGTTTTTT. Amino acids: CASSLRDRPNEKLFF.

CDR3 protein: CASSETSGEGDTQYF. CDR3 in DNA: TGTGCCAGCAGCGAGACTAGCGGGGAGGGAGATACGCAGTATTTT. The chain joins TRBV6-4 to TRBJ2-3, with TRBD2 matching 11 bases. This CDR3 spans 15 amino acids. Per the germline V gene, CDR1 is MRHNA and CDR2 is SNTAGT. Trimming took 6 bases from V and 5 from J; bases not matched to a gene: 7.

The CDR3 DNA reads as TGCAGCGTTGAGCAGGGGATTGAGGCTTTCTTT. Protein: CSVEQGIEAFF. The V and J genes are TRBV29-1 and TRBJ1-1; D possibly corresponds to TRBD1 (6 bases). The length of the CDR3 is 11 residues. CDR1 is SQVTM, CDR2 ANQGSEA, per germline. V lost 3 bases and J 11 bases, leaving 13 bases between the germline ends.

The chain couples TRBV4-1 to TRBJ2-2; unclear D gene. Germline V gene data show CDR1 as MGHRA and CDR2 as YSYEKL. This CDR3 has 13 amino acids. V shed 3 bases and J shed 7 bases, with 9 bases lying between them. The DNA for the CDR3 is TGCGCCAGCAGCCAGAATCCCGGCGGGGAGCTGTTTTTT. Translated: CASSQNPGGELFF.

The V call is TRBV24-1, the J call TRBJ1-5, with unresolved D. V was pared by 5 bases and J by 1 base, with 11 bases between. CDR1 is KGHDR, CDR2 SFDVKD, per germline. The CDR3 contains 15 residues. As DNA, the CDR3 is TGTGCCACCAGTGCGTCGTTTGGCAGCAATCAGCCCCAGCATTTT. This codes for CATSASFGSNQPQHF.

This rearrangement joins TRBV7-9 to TRBJ2-1; D perhaps matches TRBD1 (6 bases). The CDR3 spans 15 residues. V gave up 5 bases and J gave up 0 bases, with 11 bases separating them. From germline, CDR1 is SEHNR and CDR2 FQNEAQ (reference sequence). CDR3: CASSQGTGSYNEQFF. CDR3 bases: TGTGCCAGCAGCCAGGGGACGGGCTCCTACAATGAGCAGTTCTTC.